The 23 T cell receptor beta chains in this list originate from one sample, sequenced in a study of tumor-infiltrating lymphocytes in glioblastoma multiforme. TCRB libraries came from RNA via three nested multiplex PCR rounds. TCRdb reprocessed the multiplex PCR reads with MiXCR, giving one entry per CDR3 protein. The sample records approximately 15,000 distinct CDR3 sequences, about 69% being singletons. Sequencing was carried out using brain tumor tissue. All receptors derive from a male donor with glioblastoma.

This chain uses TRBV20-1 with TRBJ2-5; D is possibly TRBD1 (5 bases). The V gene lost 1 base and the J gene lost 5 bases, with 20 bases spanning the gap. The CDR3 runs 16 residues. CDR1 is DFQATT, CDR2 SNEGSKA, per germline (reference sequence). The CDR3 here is CSARGSAGSERETQYF. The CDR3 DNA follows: TGCAGTGCTAGAGGGTCTGCAGGGTCGGAAAGGGAGACCCAGTACTTC.

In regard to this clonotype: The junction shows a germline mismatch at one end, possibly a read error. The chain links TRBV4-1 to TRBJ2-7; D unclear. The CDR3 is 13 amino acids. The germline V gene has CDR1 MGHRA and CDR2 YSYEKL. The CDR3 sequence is CASSQGQAYEHYF. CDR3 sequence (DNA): TGCGCCAGCAGCCAAGGGCAGGCCTACGAGCATTACTTC.

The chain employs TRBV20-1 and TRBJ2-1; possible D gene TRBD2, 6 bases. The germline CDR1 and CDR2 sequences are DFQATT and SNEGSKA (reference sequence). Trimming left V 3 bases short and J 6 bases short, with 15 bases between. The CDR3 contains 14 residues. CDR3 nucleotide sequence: TGCAGTGCTAGTGTCGGGAGTACCAGCAATGAGCAGTTCTTC. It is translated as CSASVGSTSNEQFF.

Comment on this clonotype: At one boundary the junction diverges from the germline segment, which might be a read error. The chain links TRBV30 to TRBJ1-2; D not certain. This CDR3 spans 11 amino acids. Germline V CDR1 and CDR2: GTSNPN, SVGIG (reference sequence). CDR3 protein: CTWSVLYGYTF. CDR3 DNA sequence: TGTACCTGGAGTGTACTATATGGCTACACCTTC.

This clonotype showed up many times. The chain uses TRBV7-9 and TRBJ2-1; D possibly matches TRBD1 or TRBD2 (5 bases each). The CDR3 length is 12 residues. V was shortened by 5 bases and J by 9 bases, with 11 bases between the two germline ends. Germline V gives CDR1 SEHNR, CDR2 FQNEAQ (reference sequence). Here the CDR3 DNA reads TGTGCCAGCAGCCCCGTGAGGGGTGAGCAGTTCTTC. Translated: CASSPVRGEQFF.

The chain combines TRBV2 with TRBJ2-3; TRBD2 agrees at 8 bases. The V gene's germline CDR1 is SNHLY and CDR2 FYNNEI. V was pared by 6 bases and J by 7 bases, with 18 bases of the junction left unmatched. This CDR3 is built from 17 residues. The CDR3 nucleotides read TGTGCCAGCAGAGGCGGGAGGCGGGAGGCCGAGTGGTATACGCAGTATTTT. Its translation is CASRGGRREAEWYTQYF.

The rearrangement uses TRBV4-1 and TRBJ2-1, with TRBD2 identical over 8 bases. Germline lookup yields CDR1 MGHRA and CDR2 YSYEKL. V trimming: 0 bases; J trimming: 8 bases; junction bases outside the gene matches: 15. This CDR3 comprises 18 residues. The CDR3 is CASSQEPVVAGRLDEQFF. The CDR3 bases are TGCGCCAGCAGCCAAGAACCCGTAGTAGCGGGAAGGCTCGATGAGCAGTTCTTC.

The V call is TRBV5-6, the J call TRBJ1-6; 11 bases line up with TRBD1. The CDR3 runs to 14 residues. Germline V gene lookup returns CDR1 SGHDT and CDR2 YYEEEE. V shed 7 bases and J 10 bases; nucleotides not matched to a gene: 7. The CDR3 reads CASGGTGGSSPLHF. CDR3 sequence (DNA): TGTGCCAGCGGTGGGACAGGGGGAAGCTCACCCCTCCACTTT.

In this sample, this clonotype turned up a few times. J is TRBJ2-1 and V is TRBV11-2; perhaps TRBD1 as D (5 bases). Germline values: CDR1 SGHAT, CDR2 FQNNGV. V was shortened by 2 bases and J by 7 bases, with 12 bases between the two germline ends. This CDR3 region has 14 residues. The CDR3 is CASSLQGTQNEQFF. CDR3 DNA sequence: TGTGCCAGCAGCTTACAGGGAACCCAAAATGAGCAGTTCTTC.

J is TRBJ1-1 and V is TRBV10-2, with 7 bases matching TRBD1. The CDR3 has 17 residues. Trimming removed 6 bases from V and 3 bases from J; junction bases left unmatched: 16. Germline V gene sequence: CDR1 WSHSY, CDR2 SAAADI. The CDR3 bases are TGCGCCAGCAGCGATAAACAGGGGCCCGAGACAGACACTGAAGCTTTCTTT. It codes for CASSDKQGPETDTEAFF.

The CDR3 DNA sequence: TGCGCCAGCAGCCAAGCTTTCGGACTAGCGGGAGAATTGTCCTACGAGCAGTACTTC. This translates into CASSQAFGLAGELSYEQYF. The chain has TRBV4-1 and TRBJ2-7, with 13 bases matching TRBD2. The CDR3 is 19 amino acids. V was pared by 1 base and J by 1 base, with 10 bases of the junction left unmatched. The germline V gene has CDR1 MGHRA and CDR2 YSYEKL.

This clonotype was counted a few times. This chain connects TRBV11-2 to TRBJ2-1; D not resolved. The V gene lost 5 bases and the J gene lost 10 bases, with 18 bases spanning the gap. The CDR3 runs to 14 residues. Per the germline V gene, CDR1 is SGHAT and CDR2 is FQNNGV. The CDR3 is CASSPGSPIREQFF. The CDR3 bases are TGTGCCAGCAGCCCCGGAAGCCCGATTAGGGAGCAGTTCTTC.

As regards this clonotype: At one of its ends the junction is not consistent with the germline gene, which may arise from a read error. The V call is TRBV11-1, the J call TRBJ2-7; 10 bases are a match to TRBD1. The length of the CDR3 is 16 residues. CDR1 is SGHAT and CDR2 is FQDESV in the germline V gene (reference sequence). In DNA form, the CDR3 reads TGTCCCAGCGGCTTATCGCTTCTGGACAGGGGGTACGAGCAGTACTTC. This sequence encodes CPSGLSLLDRGYEQYF.

The DNA of the CDR3 is TGTGCCAGCACCGGACAGGGGACAACAACTAATGAAAAACTGTTTTTT. Encoded protein: CASTGQGTTTNEKLFF. This rearrangement joins TRBV6-6 to TRBJ1-4; the match to TRBD1 covers 9 bases. With 7 bases clipped from V and 0 bases from J, the junction kept 6 bases outside the gene matches. Germline CDR1 and CDR2: MNHNY and SVGAGI (reference sequence). The CDR3 is 16 residues long.

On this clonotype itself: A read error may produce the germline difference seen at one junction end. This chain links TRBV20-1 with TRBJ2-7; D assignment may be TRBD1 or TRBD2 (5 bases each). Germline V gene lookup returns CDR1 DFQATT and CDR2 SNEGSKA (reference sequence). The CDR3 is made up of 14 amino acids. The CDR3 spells CIANEGDLFYQQYF. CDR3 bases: TGCATTGCTAACGAAGGGGACCTCTTCTACCAGCAGTACTTC.

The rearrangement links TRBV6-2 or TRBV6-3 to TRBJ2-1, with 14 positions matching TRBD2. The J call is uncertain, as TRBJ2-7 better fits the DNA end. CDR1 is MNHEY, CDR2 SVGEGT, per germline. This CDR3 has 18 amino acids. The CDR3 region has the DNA TGTGCCAGCAACTTGGGACTAGCGGGAGCTTCCTCCTACAATGGGCAGTACTTC. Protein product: CASNLGLAGASSYNGQYF.

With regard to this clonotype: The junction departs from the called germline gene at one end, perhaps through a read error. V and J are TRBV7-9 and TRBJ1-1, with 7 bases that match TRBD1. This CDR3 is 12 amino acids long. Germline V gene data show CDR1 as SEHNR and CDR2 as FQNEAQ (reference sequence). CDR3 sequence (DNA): TGTGCCAGCAGCCTACTCGGGACAGAAGCGTTCTTT. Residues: CASSLLGTEAFF.

CDR3 DNA: TGCGCCAGCAGCCGAGGACTAGCTCCAGAGACCCAGTACTTC. Its translation is CASSRGLAPETQYF. The chain recombines TRBV4-3 with TRBJ2-5; 8 bases line up with TRBD2. The CDR3 length is 14 residues. Trimming took 4 bases from V and 4 from J; bases not matched to a gene: 5. CDR1 is LGHNA, CDR2 YSLEER, per germline.

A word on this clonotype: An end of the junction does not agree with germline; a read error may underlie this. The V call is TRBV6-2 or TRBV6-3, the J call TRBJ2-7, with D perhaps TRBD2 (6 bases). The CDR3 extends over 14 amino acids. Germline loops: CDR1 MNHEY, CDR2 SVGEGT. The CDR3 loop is CASSISGGSYEQYF. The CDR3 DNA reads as TGTGCCAGCAGCATCTCCGGGGGATCCTATGAGCAGTACTTC.

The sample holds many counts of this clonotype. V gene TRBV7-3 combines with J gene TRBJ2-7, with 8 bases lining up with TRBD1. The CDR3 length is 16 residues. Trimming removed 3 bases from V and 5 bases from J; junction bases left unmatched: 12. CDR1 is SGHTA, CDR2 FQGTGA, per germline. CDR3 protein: CASSLWWRQGRDEQYF. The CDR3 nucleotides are TGTGCCAGCAGCTTGTGGTGGAGACAGGGGAGAGACGAGCAGTACTTC.

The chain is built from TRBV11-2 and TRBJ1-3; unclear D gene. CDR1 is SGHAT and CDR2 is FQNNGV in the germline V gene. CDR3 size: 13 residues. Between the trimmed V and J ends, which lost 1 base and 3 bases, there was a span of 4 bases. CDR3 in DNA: TGTGCCAGCAGCTTAGGGTATGGAAACACCATATATTTT. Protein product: CASSLGYGNTIYF.

CDR3 protein: CASSSGTSGRRGEQFF. DNA of the CDR3: TGTGCCAGCAGTTCCGGGACTAGCGGGAGACGAGGTGAGCAGTTCTTC. The gene calls are TRBV6-5 and TRBJ2-1; TRBD2 matches 14 bases. The CDR3 length is 16 residues. Germline values: CDR1 MNHEY, CDR2 SVGAGI. The ends lost 4 bases at V and 9 bases at J; junction bases unmatched: 8.

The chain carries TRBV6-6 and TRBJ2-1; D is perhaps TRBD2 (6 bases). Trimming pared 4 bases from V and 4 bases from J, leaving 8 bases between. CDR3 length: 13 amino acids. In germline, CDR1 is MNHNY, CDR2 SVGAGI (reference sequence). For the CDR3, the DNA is TGTGCCAGCAGTTCTAGCGTTTACAATGAGCAGTTCTTC. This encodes CASSSSVYNEQFF.